This TCR beta chain appears in the sequencing data of a study of blood T cell repertoires in COVID-19. Clones were sequenced by immunoSEQ multiplex PCR, and TCRdb holds only the in-frame ones, with some missing. The data contain roughly 350,000 clones, more than 85% of them singletons. Participants came from some 23 US areas, aged about 18 to 90 years. The receptor's source is a woman under 40 who had recovered from COVID-19. Sequencing was carried out using PBMCs or T cells enriched from blood (not recorded which).

The CDR3 region has the DNA TGTGCCAGCACCCCTAGGACAGGGGAATTCGACGAGCAGTACTTC. This gives the protein CASTPRTGEFDEQYF. The V call is TRBV27, the J call TRBJ2-7, with 9 bases matching TRBD1. CDR1 is MNHEY, CDR2 SMNVEV, per germline (reference sequence). The CDR3 loop spans 15 amino acids. V shed 7 bases, J shed 5 bases, and the junction held 12 bases outside the gene matches.